This T cell receptor beta chain was sequenced for a study of OX40 agonist ivuxolimab in advanced cancers. Study-level results: Relative to CD4+, CD8+ T cells held more expanded clones on average.

Remarks on this clone: Its antigen remains unidentified.

Sequencing was performed with immunoSEQ multiplex PCR; in TCRdb, only in-frame clones are kept and a portion is missing. Of around 84,000 clones detected, roughly nine tenths appear once; the ten largest clones hold about 0.2%. The V end was cut by 2 bases, the J end by 0 bases, with 20 bases between. The CDR3 has 20 amino acids. Germline assignment: CDR1 MNHNS and CDR2 SASEGT. Baseline, cycle 4 day 1, and cycle 7 day 1 were the blood sampling points. The gene calls are TRBV6-1 and TRBJ2-6, with D possibly being TRBD1 or TRBD2 (5 bases each). The sequence was obtained from an adult with an advanced solid tumor such as melanoma, head and neck, liver or kidney cancer. Here the sequenced sample was CD4+ or CD8+ T cells sorted from blood, taken in a trial of the OX40 agonist ivuxolimab. CDR3 in amino acids: CASSETNPGRLLSGANVLTF. CDR3 in DNA: TGTGCCAGCAGTGAAACGAATCCGGGACGGCTACTCTCTGGGGCCAACGTCCTGACTTTC.